The 24 T cell receptor beta chains presented below share a single source sample, sequenced in a study of Ad26.COV2.S vaccination and SARS-CoV-2 variants. Described treatment: roughly 20 received Ad26.COV2.S at low or high dose, single or two shots; about 5 received placebo; per-sample allocation not given. Samples analyzed were those drawn on day 63 after the first vaccine or placebo injection. Only in-frame clones appear in the TCRdb table, and some are missing; sequencing was by immunoSEQ multiplex PCR. The sample holds around 400,000 clones, over 75% seen once. Here the sequenced sample was peripheral blood, taken in a trial of Ad26.COV2.S vaccine versus placebo. The receptors come from a person aged 18-65 years who received the Ad26.COV2.S COVID-19 vaccine or a placebo.

This clone was detected once. This sequence joins TRBV5-1 and TRBJ2-3; 7 bases are shared with TRBD2. The germline gives CDR1 SGHRS, CDR2 YFSETQ. The CDR3 contains 15 residues. Losses at the gene ends were 4 bases for V and 1 base for J; bases not matched to a gene: 6. CDR3 nucleotide sequence: TGCGCCAGCAGCCCTGCTAGCGGAGGCACAGATACGCAGTATTTT. Its translation is CASSPASGGTDTQYF.

This rearrangement joins TRBV6-4 to TRBJ2-3; TRBD2 aligns across 12 bases. V was clipped by 2 bases and J by 4 bases; unmatched bases: 7. The CDR3 runs to 17 residues. Germline loops: CDR1 MRHNA, CDR2 SNTAGT. DNA of the CDR3: TGTGCCAGCAGTGACCCACCACTAGCGGGAGGTGCAGATACGCAGTATTTT. Protein: CASSDPPLAGGADTQYF.

The rearrangement links TRBV7-9 to TRBJ2-7; 13 bases line up with TRBD2. The junction had 15 bases not matched to a gene; V was cut back by 3 bases and J by 7 bases. The CDR3 contains 18 residues. Germline CDR1 reads SEHNR; CDR2 reads FQNEAQ (reference sequence). CDR3 residues: CASSFVGTSGAEGREQYF. The CDR3 DNA follows: TGTGCCAGCAGCTTCGTTGGGACTAGCGGGGCCGAAGGACGGGAGCAGTACTTC.

CDR3 residues: CASSQAGTSGQTYEQYF. CDR3 nucleotide sequence: TGTGCCAGCAGCCAAGCTGGGACTAGCGGGCAAACCTACGAGCAGTACTTC. V usage is TRBV4-2 and J usage is TRBJ2-7, with 12 bases identical to TRBD2. In germline, CDR1 is LGHNA, CDR2 YNFKEQ. V was pared by 1 base and J by 2 bases, with 6 bases of the junction left unmatched. The CDR3 extends over 17 amino acids.

The rearrangement uses TRBV5-1 and TRBJ2-1; maybe TRBD1 (5 bases). The CDR3 length is 14 residues. Looked up from germline, CDR1 is SGHRS and CDR2 is YFSETQ. Deletions cut 6 bases from V and 7 bases from J, with 17 bases between. The DNA of the CDR3 is TGCGCCAGCACTGCGGTAGGGGTCGGGAATGAGCAGTTCTTC. It translates to CASTAVGVGNEQFF.

This chain links TRBV25-1 with TRBJ1-6, with D perhaps matching TRBD1 (5 bases). V shed 0 bases and J shed 9 bases, with 12 bases lying between them. CDR3 length: 15 residues. CDR1 is MGHDK, CDR2 SYGVNS, per germline. The CDR3 reads CASSEYRAGFSPLHF. The CDR3 DNA is TGTGCCAGCAGTGAATATAGGGCAGGGTTTTCACCCCTCCACTTT.

The chain carries TRBV27 and TRBJ2-7; D not resolved. This CDR3 spans 15 amino acids. Germline values: CDR1 MNHEY, CDR2 SMNVEV (reference sequence). Trimming took off 5 bases at V and 4 bases at J, with 18 bases between the two ends. CDR3 nucleotides: TGTGCCAGCAGTACATATGGTAGTATCCCATACGAGCAGTACTTC. This gives the protein CASSTYGSIPYEQYF.

The chain recombines TRBV10-1 with TRBJ1-1; D is unclear. CDR3 length: 13 residues. Trimming took off 7 bases at V and 2 bases at J, with 11 bases between the two ends. Germline V gene sequence: CDR1 WNHNN, CDR2 SYGVQD (reference sequence). DNA for the CDR3: TGCGCCAGCACCCCTGACCCTAACACTGAAGCTTTCTTT. Its translation is CASTPDPNTEAFF.

The chain uses TRBV5-1 and TRBJ2-3; 10 bases line up with TRBD2. Germline assignment: CDR1 SGHRS and CDR2 YFSETQ. This CDR3 is built from 14 residues. Trimming at V came to 1 base and at J to 6 bases, leaving 2 bases not matched to a gene. CDR3 protein: CASSLTSGMDTQYF. The CDR3 DNA reads TGCGCCAGCAGCTTGACTAGCGGGATGGATACGCAGTATTTT.

The chain links TRBV28 to TRBJ1-2; unclear D gene. CDR1 is MDHEN and CDR2 is SYDVKM in the germline V gene. V lost 5 bases and J lost 2, with 15 bases in between. There are 15 residues in the CDR3. The CDR3 loop reads CASSPSVEGNYGYTF. The CDR3 DNA reads as TGTGCCAGCAGTCCCTCCGTGGAAGGGAACTATGGCTACACCTTC.

The chain combines TRBV7-9 with TRBJ2-7; D call uncertain. CDR3 length equals 12 residues. With 1 base removed from V and 7 bases from J, the gap between germline ends came to 8 bases. Germline loops: CDR1 SEHNR, CDR2 FQNEAQ (reference sequence). In nucleotides, the CDR3 is TGTGCCAGCAGCTTAGAACAAAGAGAGCAGTACTTC. It translates to CASSLEQREQYF.

The chain uses TRBV18 and TRBJ1-3; D perhaps matches TRBD1 (6 bases). This CDR3 has 15 residues. Trimming left V 0 bases short and J 4 bases short, with 10 bases between. Looked up from germline, CDR1 is KGHSH and CDR2 is LQKENI. CDR3: CASSPPSQGGNTIYF. The CDR3 bases are TGTGCCAGCTCACCACCGAGCCAGGGGGGAAACACCATATATTTT. The complete variable domain, with remaining parts taken from reference TRBV18 and TRBJ1-3, reads NAGVMQNPRHLVRRRGQEARLRCSPMKGHSHVYWYRQLPEEGLKFMVYLQKENIIDESGMPKERFSAEFPKEGPSILRIQQVVRGDSAAYFCASSPPSQGGNTIYFGEGSWLTVV.

The chain carries TRBV28 and TRBJ2-2, with a weak D call TRBD2 (6 bases). The CDR3 length is 12 residues. Germline-derived CDR1 and CDR2 are MDHEN and SYDVKM. V lost 4 bases and J 7 bases, leaving 7 bases between the germline ends. The CDR3 spells CASSSGGGELFF. For the CDR3, the DNA is TGTGCCAGCAGTTCCGGGGGCGGGGAGCTGTTTTTT.

The chain carries TRBV6-5 and TRBJ1-5; D gene uncertain. The CDR3 covers 13 residues. Trimming took off 6 bases at V and 6 bases at J, with 12 bases between the two ends. Germline V lookup: CDR1 MNHEY, CDR2 SVGAGI. In DNA form, the CDR3 reads TGTGCCAGCAGGGACCAGACTGGTCAGCCCCAGCATTTT. It specifies CASRDQTGQPQHF.

This chain links TRBV3-1 (or the pseudogene TRBV3-2) with TRBJ1-6; TRBD1 agrees at 9 bases. This CDR3 is 17 amino acids long. Losses at the gene ends were 5 bases for V and 5 bases for J; bases not matched to a gene: 10. The germline V gene has CDR1 LGHDT and CDR2 YNNKEL (reference sequence). CDR3 amino acids: CASSSPQGASNNSPLHF. The CDR3 region has the DNA TGTGCCAGCAGCTCTCCACAGGGGGCATCGAATAATTCACCCCTCCACTTT.

The chain uses TRBV11-2 and TRBJ1-1, with TRBD1 identical over 7 bases. The CDR3 sequence is 16 residues long. CDR1 and CDR2 (germline): SGHAT, FQNNGV. V lost 2 bases, J lost 5 bases, and 11 bases stayed unmatched. This CDR3 reads CASSLRRGGGTTEAFF. The CDR3 nucleotides are TGTGCCAGCAGCTTACGCCGAGGGGGCGGAACTACTGAAGCTTTCTTT.

This rearrangement joins TRBV14 to TRBJ2-1, with 9 bases matching TRBD2. The CDR3 extends over 15 amino acids. The trim removed 4 bases at V and 7 bases at J, leaving 8 bases unmatched. Per the germline V gene, CDR1 is SGHDN and CDR2 is FVKESK. The CDR3 protein is CASSRRGLAINEQFF. DNA of the CDR3: TGTGCCAGCAGCCGACGGGGACTAGCAATTAATGAGCAGTTCTTC.

This clone has a single count. The DNA for the CDR3 is TGTGCCAGACCGAGCTACGAGCAGTACTTC. Encoded protein: CARPSYEQYF. The J gene is TRBJ2-7, the V gene TRBV7-9; D is unresolved. Trimming removed 9 bases at V and 3 bases at J, with 6 bases between. This CDR3 has 10 residues. Germline V gene data show CDR1 as SEHNR and CDR2 as FQNEAQ (reference sequence).

In DNA form, the CDR3 reads TGTGCCAGCAGTGCCACTAGCGGGAGGGCCCACAATGAGCAGTTCTTC. This codes for CASSATSGRAHNEQFF. The V call is TRBV6-1, the J call TRBJ2-1; the match to TRBD2 covers 13 bases. Germline values: CDR1 MNHNS, CDR2 SASEGT. The CDR3 is 16 residues long. The junction had 5 bases not matched to a gene; V was cut back by 4 bases and J by 5 bases.

This chain uses TRBV9 with TRBJ2-3; D unclear. This CDR3 has 14 residues. The V gene's germline CDR1 is SGDLS and CDR2 YYNGEE. V lost 1 base and J 2 bases, leaving 8 bases between the germline ends. CDR3 sequence: CASSVRFTTDTQYF. CDR3 coding DNA: TGTGCCAGCAGCGTAAGATTTACCACAGATACGCAGTATTTT.

J is TRBJ1-1 and V is TRBV9; TRBD1 matches 8 bases. The ends lost 3 bases at V and 6 bases at J; junction bases unmatched: 10. CDR1 SGDLS and CDR2 YYNGEE come from the germline V gene. The CDR3 has 15 amino acids. CDR3 amino acids: CASSAAGQGGSEAFF. The CDR3 DNA reads as TGTGCCAGCAGCGCCGCCGGACAGGGAGGATCTGAAGCTTTCTTT.

The chain joins TRBV25-1 to TRBJ1-2; possible D gene TRBD1, 6 bases. Germline V lookup: CDR1 MGHDK, CDR2 SYGVNS. This CDR3 is built from 16 residues. The CDR3 region is CGVLRGAKRLIYGYTF. The CDR3 DNA reads TGTGGGGTTCTTAGGGGGGCTAAAAGGTTAATCTATGGCTACACCTTC.

The rearrangement links TRBV18 to TRBJ1-3; the match to TRBD1 covers 11 bases. V lost 0 bases and J lost 0; bases outside the gene matches: 4. This CDR3 has 18 amino acids. Germline assignment: CDR1 KGHSH and CDR2 LQKENI. The DNA of the CDR3 is TGTGCCAGCTCACCACCCGGGACAGGGGGGGCCTCTGGAAACACCATATATTTT. Translating it yields CASSPPGTGGASGNTIYF.

The V gene is TRBV7-8, the J gene TRBJ2-3; 7 bases are a match to TRBD1. This CDR3 comprises 14 residues. V shed 5 bases, J shed 5 bases, and the junction held 7 bases outside the gene matches. Germline V CDR1 and CDR2: SGHVS, FQNEAQ. The CDR3 sequence is CASSLRAGGDTQYF. The CDR3, as DNA: TGTGCCAGCAGCCTAAGAGCAGGGGGAGATACGCAGTATTTT.